The clone carrying this T cell receptor beta chain was observed a few times. Its matching antigen is unknown. This sample stems from a study of T cells after yellow fever vaccination. Points from the study as a whole: Once the booster was given, most primary-vaccination clones reappeared, at approximately 97% for CD4 and roughly 90% for CD8. Of the clonotypes, a small share occurred in both CD4 and CD8 compartments.

TCRdb reprocessed the 5' RACE reads via MiXCR and lists one record per CDR3 protein. The sample lists around 110,000 distinct CDR3 sequences; under 9% were seen once. Germline V gene sequence: CDR1 KGHSH, CDR2 LQKENI. V was pared by 2 bases and J by 5 bases, with 9 bases between. The CDR3 has 13 residues. This TCR derives from a young man who received the YFV17D yellow fever vaccine. The input for sequencing was CD8+ T cells sorted from PBMCs, taken 45 days after the yellow fever booster vaccination. This chain uses TRBV18 with TRBJ2-5; D ambiguous. The CDR3, as DNA: TGTGCCAGCTCACCAGGAAGAGGCGAGACCCAGTACTTC. It translates to CASSPGRGETQYF. The full variable domain, in which reference TRBV18 and TRBJ2-5 provide the parts outside the CDR3, is NAGVMQNPRHLVRRRGQEARLRCSPMKGHSHVYWYRQLPEEGLKFMVYLQKENIIDESGMPKERFSAEFPKEGPSILRIQQVVRGDSAAYFCASSPGRGETQYFGPGTRLLVL.